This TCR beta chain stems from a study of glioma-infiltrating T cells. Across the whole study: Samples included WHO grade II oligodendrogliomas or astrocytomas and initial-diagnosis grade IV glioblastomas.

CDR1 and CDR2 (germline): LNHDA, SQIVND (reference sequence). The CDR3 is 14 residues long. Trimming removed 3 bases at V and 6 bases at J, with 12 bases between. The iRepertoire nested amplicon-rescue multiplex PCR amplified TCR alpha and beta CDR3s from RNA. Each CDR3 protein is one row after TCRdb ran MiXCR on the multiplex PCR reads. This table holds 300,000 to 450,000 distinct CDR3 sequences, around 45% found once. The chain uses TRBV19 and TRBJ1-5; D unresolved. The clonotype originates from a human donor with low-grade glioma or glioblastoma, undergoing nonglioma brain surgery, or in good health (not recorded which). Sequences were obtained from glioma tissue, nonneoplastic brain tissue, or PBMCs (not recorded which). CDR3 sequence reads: CASSIRREGQPQHF. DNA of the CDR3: TGTGCCAGTAGTATTCGCCGCGAGGGTCAGCCCCAGCATTTT.